This entry is about one T cell receptor beta chain. This sample stems from a study of control samples from healthy donors and cancer patients. Here immunoSEQ multiplex PCR was the method, and the copy in TCRdb shows in-frame clones only, minus some. The sample consists of about 75,000 clones, 84% of them appearing once. Germline lookup yields CDR1 KGHDR and CDR2 SFDVKD. V was trimmed by 5 bases and J by 2 bases, leaving 8 bases between them. This CDR3 contains 13 residues. J is TRBJ1-2 and V is TRBV24-1; D gene uncertain. Sequenced input: blood. The receptor was derived from a man in his fifties or sixties in good health. The CDR3 DNA follows: TGTGCCACCAGTGGTCCAGCGAACTATGGCTACACCTTC. Residues: CATSGPANYGYTF.